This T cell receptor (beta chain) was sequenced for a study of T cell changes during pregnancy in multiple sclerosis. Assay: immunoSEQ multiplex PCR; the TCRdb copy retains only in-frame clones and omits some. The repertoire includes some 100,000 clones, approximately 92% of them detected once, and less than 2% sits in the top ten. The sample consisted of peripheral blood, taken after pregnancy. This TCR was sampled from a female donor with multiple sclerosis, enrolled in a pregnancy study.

In DNA, the CDR3 is TGCGCCAGCAGCCCCGACACATACAACACCGGGGAGCTGTTTTTT. Its protein is CASSPDTYNTGELFF. This chain connects TRBV5-1 to TRBJ2-2; no firm D call. V dropped 4 bases and J dropped 2 bases, with 12 bases sitting between them. The CDR3 sequence is 15 residues long. Germline V lookup: CDR1 SGHRS, CDR2 YFSETQ. The entire variable domain, with the rest obtained from reference TRBV5-1 and TRBJ2-2, is as follows: KAGVTQTPRYLIKTRGQQVTLSCSPISGHRSVSWYQQTPGQGLQFLFEYFSETQRNKGNFPGRFSGRQFSNSRSEMNVSTLELGDSALYLCASSPDTYNTGELFFGEGSRLTVL.